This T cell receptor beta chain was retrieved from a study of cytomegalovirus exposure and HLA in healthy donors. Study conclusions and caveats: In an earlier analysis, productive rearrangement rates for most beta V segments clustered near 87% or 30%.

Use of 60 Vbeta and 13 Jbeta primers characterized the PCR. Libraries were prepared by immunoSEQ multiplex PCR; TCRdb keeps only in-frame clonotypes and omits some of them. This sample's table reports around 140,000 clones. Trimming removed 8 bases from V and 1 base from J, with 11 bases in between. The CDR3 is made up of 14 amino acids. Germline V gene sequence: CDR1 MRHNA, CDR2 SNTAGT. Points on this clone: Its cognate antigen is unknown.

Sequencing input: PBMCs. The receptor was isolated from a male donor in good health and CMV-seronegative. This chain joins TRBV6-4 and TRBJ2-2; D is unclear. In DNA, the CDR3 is TGTGCCAGCTCCCAAACGGGGAACACCGGGGAGCTGTTTTTT. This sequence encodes CASSQTGNTGELFF.